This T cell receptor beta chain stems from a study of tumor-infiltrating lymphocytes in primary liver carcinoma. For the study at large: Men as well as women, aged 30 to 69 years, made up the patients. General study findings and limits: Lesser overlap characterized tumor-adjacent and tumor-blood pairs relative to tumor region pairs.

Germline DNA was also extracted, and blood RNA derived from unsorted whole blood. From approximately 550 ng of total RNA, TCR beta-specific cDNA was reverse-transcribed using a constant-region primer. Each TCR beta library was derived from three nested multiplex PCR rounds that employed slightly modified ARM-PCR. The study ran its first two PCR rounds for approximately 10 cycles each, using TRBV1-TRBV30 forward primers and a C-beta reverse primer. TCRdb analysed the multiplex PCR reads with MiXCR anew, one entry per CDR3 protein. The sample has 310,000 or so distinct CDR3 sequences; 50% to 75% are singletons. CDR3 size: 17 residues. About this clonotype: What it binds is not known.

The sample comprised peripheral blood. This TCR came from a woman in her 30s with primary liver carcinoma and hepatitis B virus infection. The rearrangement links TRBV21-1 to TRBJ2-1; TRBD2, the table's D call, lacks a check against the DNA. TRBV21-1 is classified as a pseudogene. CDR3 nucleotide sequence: TGTGCCAGCAGCATGTTGACATTAGCGGGAGGAAGCAATGAGCAGTTCTTC. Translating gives CASSMLTLAGGSNEQFF.